These 23 T cell receptor beta chains originate from one sample sequenced in a study of T cell clonality in common variable immunodeficiency. Method: immunoSEQ multiplex PCR; TCRdb's copy keeps in-frame clones and lacks some. The sample yields around 33,000 clones, without any singletons. These receptors are not linked to any known antigen. Study results and limitations: In common variable immunodeficiency, TCR beta chains reportedly carried fewer deletions and N-nucleotide insertions.

The sequenced sample was peripheral blood mononuclear cells. These receptors were collected from a human donor with common variable immunodeficiency.

This clone has a count of ten or more. The CDR3 end falls 3 residues outside the read, so it is completed with the germline J gene. The V gene is TRBV7-3, the J gene TRBJ2-7; D remains ambiguous. Germline CDR1 SGHTA, CDR2 FQGTGA. Trimming stripped 1 base from V and 6 bases from J, with 10 bases between. The CDR3 consists of 13 residues. The CDR3 loop is CASSLNPTGEQYF. The CDR3 DNA, read in part, is TGTGCCAGCAGCTTAAACCCGACGGGCGAG. The complete variable domain, with remaining parts taken from reference TRBV7-3 and TRBJ2-7, reads GAGVSQTPSNKVTEKGKYVELRCDPISGHTALYWYRQSLGQGPEFLIYFQGTGAADDSGLPNDRFFAVRPEGSVSTLKIQRTERGDSAVYLCASSLNPTGEQYFGPGTRLTVT.

This clone showed up just a few times. The sequence runs out 3 residues before the end of the CDR3; the remainder is reconstructed from the germline J gene. This chain joins TRBV7-2 and TRBJ2-7; TRBD2 matches at 9 bases. The CDR3 totals 17 residues. V gave up 0 bases and J gave up 6 bases; unmatched junction bases: 12. Per germline, CDR1 SGHTA and CDR2 FQGNSA. CDR3 DNA (partial): TGTGCCAGCAGCTTAGCGTCTTTTAGTCTAGCGGGGTCCGAG. Translated: CASSLASFSLAGSE. The entire CDR3 protein is CASSLASFSLAGSEQYF.

This clone was picked up a small number of times. The CDR3 end is not reached by the read, which stops 3 residues before it; the germline J gene fills it in. This sequence joins TRBV5-6 and TRBJ2-7; 15 bases match TRBD2. Trimming cost V 4 bases and J 4 bases; bases outside gene matches: 3. There are 15 residues in the CDR3. Germline V lookup: CDR1 SGHDT, CDR2 YYEEEE. The CDR3 loop reads CASSPGLAGGYEQYF. Incomplete CDR3 DNA: TGTGCCAGCAGCCCGGGACTAGCGGGAGGATACGAG.

This clone was counted a few times. The observed sequence ends 3 residues before the CDR3 terminus, with the missing tail filled in from the germline J gene. V is TRBV27 and J is TRBJ2-7, with TRBD2 matching over 12 bases. J was trimmed by 5 bases and V by 4 bases; bases with no gene match: 6. CDR1 MNHEY and CDR2 SMNVEV come from the germline V gene (reference sequence). The CDR3 is 15 residues long. The CDR3 DNA, read in part, is TGTGCCAGCAGTTCCGGGACTAGCGGGCCCAACGAG. Translating it yields CASSSGTSGPNE. The full CDR3 protein is CASSSGTSGPNEQYF.

This clone was seen at least ten times. The sequence runs out 3 residues before the end of the CDR3; the remainder is reconstructed from the germline J gene. The chain employs TRBV5-1 and TRBJ1-1; 7 bases line up with TRBD1. Trimming took 4 bases from V and 1 from J; bases not matched to a gene: 4. Germline lookup yields CDR1 SGHRS and CDR2 YFSETQ. The CDR3 has 14 amino acids. Here the CDR3 reads CASSHRGGNTEAFF. CDR3 DNA, as far as it was read: TGCGCCAGCAGCCACAGGGGAGGGAACACTGAA.

As concerns this clone: The CDR3 end lies 3 residues beyond the end of the read and is filled in from the germline J gene. The chain combines TRBV5-1 with TRBJ2-5; TRBD1 might be the D (6 bases). This CDR3 region has 13 residues. Trimming cost V 8 bases and J 1 base, with 12 bases left between them. The germline V gene has CDR1 SGHRS and CDR2 YFSETQ. CDR3: CASTTGPQETQYF. The covered CDR3 bases are TGCGCCAGTACTACAGGGCCCCAAGAGACC.

This clone was counted many times. The read terminates 3 residues ahead of where the CDR3 ends, so the germline J gene completes it. The V gene is TRBV7-3, the J gene TRBJ2-3; 9 nucleotides agree with TRBD2. The CDR3 has 16 amino acids. Germline V gene sequence: CDR1 SGHTA, CDR2 FQGTGA. J lost 2 bases, V lost 2 bases, and 5 bases had no gene match. The CDR3 reads CASSLPGLALTDTQYF. CDR3 DNA (partial): TGTGCCAGCAGCTTACCGGGACTAGCTCTCACAGATACG. The full variable domain, in which reference TRBV7-3 and TRBJ2-3 provide the parts outside the CDR3, is GAGVSQTPSNKVTEKGKYVELRCDPISGHTALYWYRQSLGQGPEFLIYFQGTGAADDSGLPNDRFFAVRPEGSVSTLKIQRTERGDSAVYLCASSLPGLALTDTQYFGPGTRLTVL.

Ten or more counts support this clone. The read falls 3 residues short of the CDR3 end, and the missing part is taken from the germline J gene. The genes are TRBV18 and TRBJ2-7; D unclear. Germline CDR1 is KGHSH and CDR2 is LQKENI. Deletions cut 6 bases from V and 2 bases from J, with 5 bases between. CDR3 size: 11 residues. Here the CDR3 reads CASSSAYEQYF. The part of the CDR3 DNA that was read is TGTGCCAGCTCTTCCGCCTACGAG.

In the case of this clone: The observed sequence ends 3 residues before the CDR3 terminus, with the missing tail filled in from the germline J gene. The chain couples TRBV5-1 to TRBJ2-1; D is possibly TRBD1 (6 bases). CDR1 and CDR2 (germline): SGHRS, YFSETQ. V lost 5 bases to trimming and J lost 7 bases, with 13 bases between them. The CDR3 totals 13 residues. The covered CDR3 bases are TGCGCCAGCAGAGGGCAGGGGATAAATGAG. It codes for CASRGQGINE. The CDR3 in full is CASRGQGINEQFF. The whole variable domain, remainder taken from reference TRBV5-1 and TRBJ2-1, is KAGVTQTPRYLIKTRGQQVTLSCSPISGHRSVSWYQQTPGQGLQFLFEYFSETQRNKGNFPGRFSGRQFSNSRSEMNVSTLELGDSALYLCASRGQGINEQFFGPGTRLTVL.

There are many counts of this clone. The CDR3 is cut off 3 residues early in the read; its end comes from the germline J gene. The rearrangement links TRBV30 to TRBJ2-7, with 11 nucleotides matching TRBD2. The J segment lost 6 bases and the V segment lost 2 bases, leaving 6 bases of the junction unmatched. In germline, CDR1 is GTSNPN, CDR2 SVGIG (reference sequence). The CDR3 sequence is 14 residues long. The CDR3 spells CAWSILAGVSEQYF. CDR3 bases read: TGTGCCTGGAGTATACTAGCGGGAGTGAGCGAG.

Details on this clone: The sequence runs out 3 residues before the end of the CDR3; the remainder is reconstructed from the germline J gene. Other nucleotide sequences from this sample produce the same CDR3. V gene TRBV5-1 combines with J gene TRBJ2-7, with 8 bases matching TRBD2. Trimming cost V 4 bases and J 4 bases; bases outside gene matches: 13. There are 16 residues in the CDR3. Germline V gene data show CDR1 as SGHRS and CDR2 as YFSETQ. The CDR3 loop is CASSRDSGMRGYEQYF. Incomplete CDR3 DNA: TGCGCCAGCAGCAGGGATAGCGGGATGAGGGGGTACGAG.

A word on this clone: The CDR3 end is not reached by the read, which stops 3 residues before it; the germline J gene fills it in. The V call is TRBV11-2, the J call TRBJ2-7; 8 nucleotides align to TRBD1. The CDR3 sequence is 14 residues long. The J segment lost 6 bases and the V segment lost 5 bases, leaving 9 bases of the junction unmatched. Germline CDR1 SGHAT, CDR2 FQNNGV. CDR3 sequence reads: CASSPWDRRREQYF. The DNA read from the CDR3 is TGTGCCAGCAGCCCATGGGACAGGCGCCGCGAG.

This clone was observed a few times. The read stops 3 residues short of the end of the CDR3; the missing end is completed from the germline J gene. The rearrangement joins TRBV7-3 to TRBJ2-1; 8 bases line up with TRBD1. This CDR3 region has 18 residues. Germline CDR1 and CDR2: SGHTA and FQGTGA. V lost 5 bases and J lost 7; bases outside the gene matches: 19. The CDR3 loop reads CASSPGRRDRGNWNEQFF. The CDR3 DNA, read in part, is TGTGCCAGCAGCCCCGGTCGAAGAGACAGGGGTAATTGGAATGAG.

This clone occurred many times. Read sequence stops 3 residues before the CDR3 end, and the germline J gene provides the missing end. The rearrangement joins TRBV7-8 to TRBJ2-7; 15 nucleotides line up with TRBD2. The CDR3 consists of 15 residues. With 4 bases clipped from V and 4 bases from J, the junction kept 2 bases outside the gene matches. CDR1 and CDR2 (germline): SGHVS, FQNEAQ. Incomplete CDR3 DNA: TGTGCCAGCAGCTCCGGGACTAGCGGGAGGTACGAG. The encoded protein is CASSSGTSGRYE. The full-length CDR3 reads as CASSSGTSGRYEQYF.

The table lists this clone with a few counts. Coverage ceases 3 residues before the CDR3 finishes, and the germline J gene fills in the end. V is TRBV6-2 or TRBV6-3 and J is TRBJ2-7; possibly TRBD2 for D (6 bases). Trimming shortened V by 0 bases and J by 2 bases, and 14 bases separated the two germline ends. Germline V gene data show CDR1 as MNHEY and CDR2 as SVGEGT. The CDR3 runs to 16 residues. The CDR3 region is CASSYSLASKTYEQYF. The CDR3 DNA, read in part, is TGTGCCAGCAGTTACTCTCTAGCGAGTAAAACCTACGAG.

This clone occurred many times. The read falls 3 residues short of the CDR3 end, and the missing part is taken from the germline J gene. The rearrangement links TRBV29-1 to TRBJ2-4; 8 positions agree with TRBD1. Trimming at V came to 7 bases and at J to 6 bases, leaving 8 bases not matched to a gene. The CDR3 totals 13 residues. Germline V gene lookup returns CDR1 SQVTM and CDR2 ANQGSEA. The sequenced part of the CDR3 DNA is TGCAGCGCGGAAGGACAGGGCGCAAACATT. Translating gives CSAEGQGANI. In full, the CDR3 reads CSAEGQGANIQYF.

This clone came up many times. The CDR3 end lies 3 residues beyond the end of the read and is filled in from the germline J gene. The chain employs TRBV9 and TRBJ2-3, with TRBD2 matching over 7 bases. The V and J ends lost 2 bases and 6 bases, in that order; junction bases with no gene match: 9. Germline CDR1 reads SGDLS; CDR2 reads YYNGEE. This CDR3 contains 15 residues. CDR3 DNA (partial): TGTGCCAGCAGCGTCGGACTAGTTGCGGCGGATACG. Amino acids: CASSVGLVAADT. The whole CDR3 region reads CASSVGLVAADTQYF.

A note on this clone: One base away lies a much larger clone, so this may be a sequencing read error. Coverage ceases 3 residues before the CDR3 finishes, and the germline J gene fills in the end. The chain links TRBV7-9 to TRBJ1-4, with D unclear. From germline, CDR1 is SEHNR and CDR2 FQNEAQ (reference sequence). V lost 5 bases and J lost 8, with 15 bases in between. The CDR3 extends over 14 amino acids. This CDR3 is CASSPRGGKEKLFF. The sequenced part of the CDR3 DNA is TGTGCCAGCAGCCCGCGAGGCGGGAAGGAAAAA.

The table lists this clone with a few counts. The read ends 3 residues shy of where the CDR3 ends; the end is completed using the germline J gene. The chain has TRBV2 and TRBJ2-3; TRBD2 aligns across 11 bases. The CDR3 loop spans 15 amino acids. CDR1 and CDR2 from the germline V gene are SNHLY and FYNNEI. With 10 bases clipped from V and 7 bases from J, the junction kept 13 bases outside the gene matches. The covered CDR3 bases are TGTGCCAACAACGGGGTAGCGGGAGGGCCAAATACG. It yields the protein CANNGVAGGPNT. In full, the CDR3 is CANNGVAGGPNTQYF.

As for this clone: The read is 3 residues too short to cover the CDR3 end, so that end is filled in from the germline J gene. The chain is built from TRBV19 and TRBJ2-1; 16 positions agree with TRBD2. The V and J ends lost 3 bases and 0 bases, in that order; junction bases with no gene match: 5. This CDR3 region has 19 residues. CDR1 is LNHDA, CDR2 SQIVND, per germline (reference sequence). The CDR3 loop reads CASSMAGLAGGSSYNEQFF. The sequenced CDR3 bases are TGTGCCAGTAGTATGGCGGGACTAGCGGGAGGGAGCTCCTACAATGAG. The whole variable domain, remainder taken from reference TRBV19 and TRBJ2-1, is DGGITQSPKYLFRKEGQNVTLSCEQNLNHDAMYWYRQDPGQGLRLIYYSQIVNDFQKGDIAEGYSVSREKKESFPLTVTSAQKNPTAFYLCASSMAGLAGGSSYNEQFFGPGTRLTVL.

In this sample, this clone turned up a few times. The read halts 3 residues ahead of the CDR3 end, with the missing end drawn from the germline J gene. The chain joins TRBV20-1 to TRBJ2-3, with TRBD2 identical over 7 bases. The CDR3 covers 15 residues. J lost 2 bases, V lost 5 bases, and 10 bases had no gene match. The germline V gene encodes CDR1 DFQATT and CDR2 SNEGSKA (reference sequence). The covered CDR3 bases are TGCAGTGCTGCCTTGGGGGGGACCAACACAGATACG. Residues: CSAALGGTNTDT. The entire CDR3 sequence reads CSAALGGTNTDTQYF.

Ten or more counts support this clone. The read finishes 3 residues shy of the CDR3 end, and the germline J gene is used to complete it. The chain recombines TRBV20-1 with TRBJ1-5; D may be TRBD1 (6 bases). CDR1 and CDR2 (germline): DFQATT, SNEGSKA (reference sequence). Trimming shortened V by 0 bases and J by 0 bases, and 12 bases separated the two germline ends. The CDR3 spans 16 residues. CDR3 amino acids: CSARDRLGASNQPQHF. The covered CDR3 bases are TGCAGTGCTAGAGATCGATTGGGGGCTAGCAATCAGCCC.

This clone was counted at least ten times. The sequenced fragment ends 3 residues before the CDR3 boundary, so the rest is inferred from the germline J gene. This sequence joins TRBV5-1 and TRBJ1-1; D perhaps matches TRBD1 (6 bases). CDR1 is SGHRS, CDR2 YFSETQ, per germline. The CDR3 covers 13 residues. Incomplete CDR3 DNA: TGCGCCAGCAGCTTGGATCCCGGACAGAAA. It codes for CASSLDPGQK. The entire CDR3 is CASSLDPGQKAFF.